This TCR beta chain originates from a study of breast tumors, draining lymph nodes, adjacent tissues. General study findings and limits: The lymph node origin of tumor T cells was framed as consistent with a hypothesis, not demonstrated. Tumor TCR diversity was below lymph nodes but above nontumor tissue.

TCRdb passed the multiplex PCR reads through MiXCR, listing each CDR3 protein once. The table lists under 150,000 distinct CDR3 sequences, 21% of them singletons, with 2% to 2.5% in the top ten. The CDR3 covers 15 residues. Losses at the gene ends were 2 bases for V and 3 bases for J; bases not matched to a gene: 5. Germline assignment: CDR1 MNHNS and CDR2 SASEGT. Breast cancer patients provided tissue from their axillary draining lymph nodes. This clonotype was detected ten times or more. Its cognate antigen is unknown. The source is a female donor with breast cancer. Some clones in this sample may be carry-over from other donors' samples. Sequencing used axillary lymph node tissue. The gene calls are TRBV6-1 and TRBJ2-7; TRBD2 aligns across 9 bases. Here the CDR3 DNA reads TGTGCCAGCAGTGAAAGTTGGCGGGAGGGCTACGAGCAGTACTTC. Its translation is CASSESWREGYEQYF.